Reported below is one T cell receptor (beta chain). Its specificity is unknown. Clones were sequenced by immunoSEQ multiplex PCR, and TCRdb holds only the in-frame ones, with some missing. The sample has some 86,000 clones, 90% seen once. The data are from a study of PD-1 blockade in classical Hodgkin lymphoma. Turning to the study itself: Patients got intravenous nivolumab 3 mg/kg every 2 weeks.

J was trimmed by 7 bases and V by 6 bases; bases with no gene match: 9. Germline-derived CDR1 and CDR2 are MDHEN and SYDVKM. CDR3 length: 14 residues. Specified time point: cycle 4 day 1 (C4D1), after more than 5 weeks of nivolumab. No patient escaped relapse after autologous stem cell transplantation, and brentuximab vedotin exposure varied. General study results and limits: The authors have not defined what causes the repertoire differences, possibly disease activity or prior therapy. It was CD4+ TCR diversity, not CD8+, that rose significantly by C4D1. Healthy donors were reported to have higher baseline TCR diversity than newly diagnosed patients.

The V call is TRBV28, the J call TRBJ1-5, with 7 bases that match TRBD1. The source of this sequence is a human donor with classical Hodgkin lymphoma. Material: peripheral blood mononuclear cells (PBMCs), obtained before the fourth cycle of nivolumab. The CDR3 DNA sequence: TGTGCCAGCAGCCTCGGACAGGAGAGACAGCCCCAGCATTTT. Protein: CASSLGQERQPQHF.